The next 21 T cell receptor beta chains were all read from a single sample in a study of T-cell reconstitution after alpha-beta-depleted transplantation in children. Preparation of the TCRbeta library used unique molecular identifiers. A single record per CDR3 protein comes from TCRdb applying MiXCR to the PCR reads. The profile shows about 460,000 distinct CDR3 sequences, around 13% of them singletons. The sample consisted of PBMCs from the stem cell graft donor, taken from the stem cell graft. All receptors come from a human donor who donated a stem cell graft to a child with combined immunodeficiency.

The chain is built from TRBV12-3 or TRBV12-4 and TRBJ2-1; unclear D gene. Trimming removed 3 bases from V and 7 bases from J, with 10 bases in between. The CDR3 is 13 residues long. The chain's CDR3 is CASSFPLTNEQFF. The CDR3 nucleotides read TGTGCCAGCAGTTTCCCACTAACTAATGAGCAGTTCTTC.

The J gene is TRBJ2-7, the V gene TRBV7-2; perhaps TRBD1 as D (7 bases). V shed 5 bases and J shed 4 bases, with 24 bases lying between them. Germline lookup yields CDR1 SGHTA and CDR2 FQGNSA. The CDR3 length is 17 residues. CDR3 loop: CASSRWRGRDSEYEQYF. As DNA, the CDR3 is TGTGCCAGCAGCCGATGGAGGGGCCGGGACAGTGAATACGAGCAGTACTTC.

CDR3 DNA: TGTGCCACCAGTGAATCGATGGGCGGCCTGTACTTC. Protein sequence: CATSESMGGLYF. This chain uses TRBV24-1 with TRBJ2-7, with D uncertain. Germline V CDR1 and CDR2: KGHDR, SFDVKD. Trimming removed 4 bases from V and 12 bases from J, with 15 bases in between. The CDR3 is 12 amino acids.

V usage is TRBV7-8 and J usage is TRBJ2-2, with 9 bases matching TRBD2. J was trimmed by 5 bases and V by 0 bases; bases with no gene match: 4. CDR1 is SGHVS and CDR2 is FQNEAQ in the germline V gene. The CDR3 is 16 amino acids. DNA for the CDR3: TGTGCCAGCAGCTTAGCAGCGGGAGGTCCTACCGGGGAGCTGTTTTTT. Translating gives CASSLAAGGPTGELFF.

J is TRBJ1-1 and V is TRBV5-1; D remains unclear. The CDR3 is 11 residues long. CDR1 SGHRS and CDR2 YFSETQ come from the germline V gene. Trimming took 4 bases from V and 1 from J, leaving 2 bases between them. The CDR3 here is CASSGNTEAFF. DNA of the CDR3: TGCGCCAGCAGCGGGAACACTGAAGCTTTCTTT.

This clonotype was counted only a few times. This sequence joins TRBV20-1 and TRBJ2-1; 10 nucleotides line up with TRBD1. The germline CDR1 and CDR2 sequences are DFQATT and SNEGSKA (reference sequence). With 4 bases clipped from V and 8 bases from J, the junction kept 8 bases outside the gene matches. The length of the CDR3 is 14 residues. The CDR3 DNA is TGCAGTGCTACTCCCCGGGACAGGGGTTATGAGCAGTTCTTC. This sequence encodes CSATPRDRGYEQFF.

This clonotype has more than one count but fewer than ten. The CDR3 DNA reads as TGCGCCAGCAGCCAAGAATACAGAAACACAGATACGCAGTATTTT. This gives the protein CASSQEYRNTDTQYF. The gene calls are TRBV4-3 and TRBJ2-3, with D hard to call. The CDR3 spans 15 residues. V shed 0 bases and J shed 2 bases, with 9 bases lying between them. Germline CDR1 LGHNA, CDR2 YSLEER.

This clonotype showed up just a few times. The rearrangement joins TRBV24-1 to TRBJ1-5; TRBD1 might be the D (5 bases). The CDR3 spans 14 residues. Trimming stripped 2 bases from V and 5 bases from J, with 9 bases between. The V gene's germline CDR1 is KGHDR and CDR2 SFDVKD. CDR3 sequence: CATSDSDSYQPQHF. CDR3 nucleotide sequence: TGTGCCACCAGTGATTCTGACAGTTATCAGCCCCAGCATTTT.

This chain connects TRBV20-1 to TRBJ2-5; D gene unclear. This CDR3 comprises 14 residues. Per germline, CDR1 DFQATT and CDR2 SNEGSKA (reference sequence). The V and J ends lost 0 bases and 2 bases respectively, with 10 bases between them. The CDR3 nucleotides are TGCAGTGCTAGAGATTTGAGGAGACAAGAGACCCAGTACTTC. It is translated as CSARDLRRQETQYF.

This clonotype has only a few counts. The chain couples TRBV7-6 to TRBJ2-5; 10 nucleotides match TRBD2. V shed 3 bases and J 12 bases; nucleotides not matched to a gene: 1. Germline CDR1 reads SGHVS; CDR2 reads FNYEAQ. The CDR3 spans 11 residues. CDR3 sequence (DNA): TGTGCCAGCAGCTTCGGGACTAGCGAGTACTTC. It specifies CASSFGTSEYF.

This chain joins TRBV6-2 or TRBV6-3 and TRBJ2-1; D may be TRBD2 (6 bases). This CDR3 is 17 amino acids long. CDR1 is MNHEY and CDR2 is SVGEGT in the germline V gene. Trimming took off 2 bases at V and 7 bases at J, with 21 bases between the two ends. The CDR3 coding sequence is TGTGCCAGCAGTTACCCCTTCGGGGCGGGGAGTTGGAATGAGCAGTTCTTC. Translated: CASSYPFGAGSWNEQFF.

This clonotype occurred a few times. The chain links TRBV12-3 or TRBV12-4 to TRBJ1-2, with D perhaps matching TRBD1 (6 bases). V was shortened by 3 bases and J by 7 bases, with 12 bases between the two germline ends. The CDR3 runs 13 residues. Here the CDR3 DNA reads TGTGCCAGCAGTTTGCTGGGGGCGTCTGGCTACACCTTC. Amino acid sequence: CASSLLGASGYTF.

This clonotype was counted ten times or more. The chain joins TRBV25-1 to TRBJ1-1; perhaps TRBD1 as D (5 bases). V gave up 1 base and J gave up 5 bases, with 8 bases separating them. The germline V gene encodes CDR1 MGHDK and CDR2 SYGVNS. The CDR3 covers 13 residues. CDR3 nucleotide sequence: TGTGCCAGCAGTGAATTACAGGATACTGAAGCTTTCTTT. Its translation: CASSELQDTEAFF.

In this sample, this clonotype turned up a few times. The CDR3 sequence: CASSFFDPYEQYF. The CDR3 bases are TGTGCCAGCAGCTTCTTTGACCCCTACGAGCAGTACTTC. This chain links TRBV11-2 with TRBJ2-7; no firm D call. The CDR3 contains 13 residues. Looked up from germline, CDR1 is SGHAT and CDR2 is FQNNGV. With 3 bases removed from V and 2 bases from J, the gap between germline ends came to 8 bases.

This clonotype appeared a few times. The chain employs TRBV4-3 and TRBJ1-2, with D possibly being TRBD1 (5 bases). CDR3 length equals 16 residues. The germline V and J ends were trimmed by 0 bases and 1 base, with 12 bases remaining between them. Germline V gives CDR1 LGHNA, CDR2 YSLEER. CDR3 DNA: TGCGCCAGCAGCCAAGATCGGGGCAGGAATAACTATGGCTACACCTTC. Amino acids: CASSQDRGRNNYGYTF.

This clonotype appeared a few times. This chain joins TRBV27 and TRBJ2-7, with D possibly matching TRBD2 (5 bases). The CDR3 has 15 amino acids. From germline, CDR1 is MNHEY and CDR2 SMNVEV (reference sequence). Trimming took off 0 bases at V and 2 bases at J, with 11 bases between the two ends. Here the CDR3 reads CASSLSQRNPYEQYF. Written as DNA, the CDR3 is TGTGCCAGCAGTTTATCTCAGCGGAACCCCTACGAGCAGTACTTC.

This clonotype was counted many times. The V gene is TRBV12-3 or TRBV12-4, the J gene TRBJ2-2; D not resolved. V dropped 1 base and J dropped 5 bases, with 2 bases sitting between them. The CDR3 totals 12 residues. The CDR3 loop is CASSLGTGELFF. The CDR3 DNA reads TGTGCCAGCAGTTTAGGGACCGGGGAGCTGTTTTTT.

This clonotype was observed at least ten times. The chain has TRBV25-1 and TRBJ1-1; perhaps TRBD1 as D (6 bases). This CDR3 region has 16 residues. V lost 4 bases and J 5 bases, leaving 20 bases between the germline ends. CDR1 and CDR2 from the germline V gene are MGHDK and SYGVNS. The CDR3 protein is CASSAFLRGGDTEAFF. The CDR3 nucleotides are TGTGCCAGCAGTGCTTTCCTACGGGGGGGCGATACTGAAGCTTTCTTT.

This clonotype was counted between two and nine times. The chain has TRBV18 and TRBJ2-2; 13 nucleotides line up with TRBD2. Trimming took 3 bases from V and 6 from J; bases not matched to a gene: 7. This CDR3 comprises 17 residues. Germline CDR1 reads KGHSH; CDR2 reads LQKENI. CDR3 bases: TGTGCCAGCTCACCCGGACTAGCGGGAGACTACTCCGGGGAGCTGTTTTTT. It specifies CASSPGLAGDYSGELFF.

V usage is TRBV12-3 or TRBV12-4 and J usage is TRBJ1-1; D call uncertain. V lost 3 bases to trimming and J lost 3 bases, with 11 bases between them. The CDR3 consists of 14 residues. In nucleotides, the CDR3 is TGTGCCAGCAGTTTTTGGTCGGCAGACACTGAAGCTTTCTTT. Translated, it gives CASSFWSADTEAFF.

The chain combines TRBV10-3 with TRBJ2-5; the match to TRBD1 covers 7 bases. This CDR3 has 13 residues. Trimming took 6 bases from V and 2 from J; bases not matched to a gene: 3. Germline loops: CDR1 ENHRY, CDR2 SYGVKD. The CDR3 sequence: CAISPGQQETQYF. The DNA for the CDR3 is TGTGCCATCAGCCCGGGACAGCAAGAGACCCAGTACTTC.